This TCR beta chain was documented in a study of blood T cells in healthy people across ages (dated by TCRdb to between 2014 and 2017). Concerning the study at large: In model experiments, template switching captured about one uniquely barcoded TCR beta cDNA molecule for every two T cells. To track age-related changes in TCR beta repertoire diversity, the study relied on deep sequencing normalized with unique cDNA molecular identifiers. Donors of different ages were randomly distributed across sequencing lanes to avoid experimental bias. The donors were split into four age groups: young (average around 15 years), middle-aged (roughly 39), aged (approximately 60) and long-lived (roughly 86). The study analyzed two additional independent replicas of 1 million unique cDNA reads from the same blood draw for two donors, one aged 18 to 30 and one aged 80 or older. Paper-wide results and their limitations: As age increased, observed TCR beta diversity per million T cells dropped in a roughly linear way, and a significant reduction was already evident by age 40. Bulk unsorted PBMC profiling prevented conclusive comparison of naive and antigen-experienced compartments. Total diversity estimates from one million sequenced T cells were considered lower bounds and underestimates. Compared with the aged group, more naive CD4+ T cells, fewer expanded clones and increased TCR diversity were shown by the long-lived group, suggesting age selection. A strong correlation was found between observed TCR beta diversity and the percentage of naive T cells measured by flow cytometry. The CMV infection status of donors was not known, potentially confounding age-related changes in expanded clonotypes.

At the junction V is shortened by 7 bases and J by 6 bases, with 22 bases in between. There are 15 amino acids in the CDR3, from cysteine to phenylalanine inclusive. The CDR3 DNA has 45 bases and is translated from base 1. The germline V gene encodes CDR1 MNHEY and CDR2 SVGEGT. This clonotype was recorded at least ten times. Which antigen it targets is not known. Base qualities are not provided; no much larger clone lies one nucleotide away. Library generation was performed with 5' RACE. Instrument on record: Illumina HiSeq 2500. A second PCR of about 7 to 12 cycles was performed with a sample-barcoded 5' primer and a J-beta primer mix. Each TCR beta cDNA molecule received a unique molecular identifier from a template-switch 5' adaptor carrying 12 random nucleotides. Each sample yielded at least 3 million CDR3-containing paired-end reads. First-strand cDNA synthesis was performed from all RNA using the Mint cDNA synthesis kit, with priming by a TRBC-specific oligonucleotide. After uracil-DNA glycosylase treatment, a first 18-cycle PCR used universal primers M1SS and BC2_uni_R on all cDNA. The paper's data handling went like this. Each sample was normalized by randomly selecting 1 million high-quality reads, each carrying a distinct molecular identifier. Instead of being binned into consensus sequences, reads that shared molecular identifiers were thrown out. MiTCR, with a Q25 quality threshold and the strictest error-elimination algorithm, was used for CDR3 identification, clonotype clustering and error correction. A nonparametric unseen species model with Euler transformation was used to estimate lower-bound total TCR beta diversity. Starting from the raw public reads, TCRdb applied fastp trimming at Q25, assembled clones with MiXCR and retained in-frame beta chains. Rows matching on CDR3 protein sequence are summarized as one entry with the most common DNA and genes. TCRdb's processing, not the authors', yielded these V and J calls. The table for this sample lists some 1.7 million distinct CDR3 sequences; 28% of them were counted only once. The ten largest clonotypes hold 7% to 9% of the sample.

Donors were a few dozen systemically healthy Caucasian individuals from Russia aged roughly 6 to 90 years. Each donor gave 8 to 10 milliliters of peripheral blood, drawn into EDTA-treated Vacutainer tubes. Ficoll-Paque density-gradient centrifugation was used to isolate PBMCs, with at least 7 million obtained per sample. Trizol reagent was used to extract total RNA from the PBMCs, yielding at least 6 micrograms per sample. For every donor, an aliquot of PBMCs went through flow cytometry to measure the percentages of naive CD45RAhigh/CD27high T cells. The chain joins TRBV6-2 or TRBV6-3 to TRBJ2-7; the D segment cannot be called with confidence. This sequence was found in a woman in her 30s in good health. Sequencing was done on a sample of blood. The CDR3 protein sequence reads: CASIKAGLRRGEQYF. In nucleotides, the sequence is TGTGCCAGCATTAAAGCCGGCCTAAGGAGAGGCGAGCAGTACTTC.